This is a list of T cell receptor beta chains from one sample in a study of T cells in Graves' hyperthyroidism and ophthalmopathy. TCRdb itself ran the multiplex PCR reads through MiXCR, one entry per CDR3 protein. This table has a few hundred thousand distinct CDR3 sequences, around a quarter appearing once. The source material was blood. The receptors originated from a man in his fifties or sixties with Graves' hyperthyroidism. The CDR3 runs from the conserved cysteine through the conserved F or W. D genes are given only for firm matches. Clone size appears in some rows only: once, few, many, or a class for an expanded clone.

TRBV7-9	few	TRBJ2-3	.	TGTGCCAGCAGCTTAGTAGGTTATACGCAGTATTTT	CASSLVGYTQYF
TRBV19	.	TRBJ1-1	.	TGTGCCAGTAGTATATCGGGGGCGGCCACTGAAGCTTTCTTT	CASSISGAATEAFF
TRBV7-9	.	TRBJ1-1	.	TGTGCCAGCAGCTCTTCTTTCGGGGGGGGGGAAGCTTTCTTT	CASSSSFGGGEAFF
TRBV11-3	.	TRBJ2-7	TRBD2	TGTGCCAGCAGCTTAGGGGACGGGGGGGGTCCCTACGAGCAGTACTTC	CASSLGDGGGPYEQYF
TRBV3-1	many	TRBJ2-1	.	TGTGCCAGCAGCCATTGGACCAAGGACAATGAGCAGTTCTTC	CASSHWTKDNEQFF
TRBV18	many	TRBJ2-1	TRBD2	TGTGCCAGCTCACGGAGGGGACTAGCGGGAGAGATCTCCTACAATGAGCAGTTCTTC	CASSRRGLAGEISYNEQFF
TRBV20-1	few	TRBJ1-1	TRBD1	TGCAGTGCTTCTGGACAGGGGGGCACTGAAGCTTTCTTT	CSASGQGGTEAFF
TRBV20-1	.	TRBJ2-1	.	TGCAGTGCTAGAGTCCTCGGAAGTCTAGGCAATGAGCAGTTCTTC	CSARVLGSLGNEQFF
TRBV2	many	TRBJ2-5	TRBD2	TGTGCCAGCAGTGGTGGTCTAGCGGGTCAAGAGACCCAGTACTTC	CASSGGLAGQETQYF
TRBV4-1	.	TRBJ2-7	TRBD2	TGCGCCAGCAGCCAAGGGGAGCGGGAGGGCCGCTACGAGCAGTACTTC	CASSQGEREGRYEQYF
TRBV11-3	few	TRBJ2-5	.	TGTGCCAGCAGCTTATTGAGACAAACACAAGAGACCCAGTACTTC	CASSLLRQTQETQYF
TRBV2	many	TRBJ2-7	.	TGTGCCAGCAGTGACGGAGGGGACTACGAGCAGTACTTC	CASSDGGDYEQYF
TRBV20-1	many	TRBJ2-1	TRBD1	TGCAGTGCTACCGGGACAGGGGATGAGCAGTTCTTC	CSATGTGDEQFF
TRBV7-9	few	TRBJ2-1	.	TGTGCCAGTGAAGCGGTGTCCTACAATGAGCAGTTCTTC	CASEAVSYNEQFF
TRBV3-1	many	TRBJ2-7	TRBD1	TGTGCCAGCAGCCAGAGGACAGGGGCGTCCTACGAGCAGTACTTC	CASSQRTGASYEQYF
TRBV28	few	TRBJ2-5	.	TGTGCCAGCAGTTTCTCACAAGAGGTCGCCGAGACCCAGTACTTC	CASSFSQEVAETQYF
TRBV15	.	TRBJ2-7	TRBD2	TGTGCCGCCAGCCTCGAGGCTAGCGGAACCTACGAGCAGTACTTC	CAASLEASGTYEQYF
TRBV28	few	TRBJ1-2	.	TGTGCCAGCGGAAACTATGGCTACACCTTC	CASGNYGYTF
TRBV6-1	.	TRBJ1-2	.	TGTGCCAGCAGACCAGTAAACCGGGACCCACTAGGTCGAGGCTACACCTTC	CASRPVNRDPLGRGYTF
TRBV19	once	TRBJ1-2	.	TGTGCCAGTAGTAGGACCAAGTCTCCGGAGAGGGGCTACACCTTC	CASSRTKSPERGYTF
TRBV6-5	few	TRBJ2-1	.	TGTGCCAGCAGTTACGCGACTAGCAATGAGCAGTTCTTC	CASSYATSNEQFF
TRBV12-3/TRBV12-4	.	TRBJ2-5	.	TGTGCCAGCAGGGGGACTTTCCAAGAGACCCAGTACTTC	CASRGTFQETQYF
TRBV7-9	few	TRBJ2-7	.	TGTGCCAGCAGCTTAGTGGCAGAGCAGTACTTC	CASSLVAEQYF
TRBV6-9	.	TRBJ1-1	.	TGTGCCAGCAGTTCGGGGGGGGTTAACACTGAAGGTTTCTTT	CASSSGGVNTEGFF
TRBV12-3/TRBV12-4	.	TRBJ2-3	.	TGTGCCAGCCTCCAAACCGGGGGGCTGAGGACAGATACGCAGTATTTT	CASLQTGGLRTDTQYF
TRBV27	.	TRBJ2-1	.	TGTGCCAGCAGTGAAAGGAATGAGCAGTTCTTC	CASSERNEQFF
TRBV20-1	.	TRBJ2-3	TRBD2	TGCAGTGCTTCCGGGACTAGCGCCACAGATACGCAGTATTTT	CSASGTSATDTQYF
TRBV29-1	many	TRBJ1-1	.	TGCAGCGTTGCTCTGAGCAGGAACACTGAAGCTTTCTTT	CSVALSRNTEAFF
TRBV6-2/TRBV6-3	.	TRBJ1-1	TRBD1	TGTGCCAGCCTGGGACAGTCGAACACTGAAGCTTTCTTT	CASLGQSNTEAFF
TRBV29-1	once	TRBJ2-2	TRBD2	TGCAGCGTTAGGTGGGCGGGAGGGCCGAACGGAGAGCTGTTTTTT	CSVRWAGGPNGELFF
TRBV3-1	.	TRBJ2-2	TRBD1	TGTGCCAGCAGCCAGGGACAGGGACTGTTTTTT	CASSQGQGLFF
TRBV7-9	.	TRBJ2-1	.	TGTGCCAGCAAGAGGGGTTTCAATGAGCAGTTCTTC	CASKRGFNEQFF
TRBV2	many	TRBJ1-2	.	TGTGCCAGCAGTGAAAACCGGGACGGCTATGGCTACACCTTC	CASSENRDGYGYTF
TRBV4-1	few	TRBJ2-3	.	TGCGCCAGCAGCCAACTCTGGAATACGCAGTATTTT	CASSQLWNTQYF
TRBV6-1	.	TRBJ1-5	.	TGTGCCAGCCGGGGCAGGCAGGATGTGGGCAATCAGCCCCAGCATTTT	CASRGRQDVGNQPQHF
TRBV6-1	.	TRBJ2-6	TRBD1	TGTGCCAGCGGGCAGGGGGCAACTGGGGCCAACGTCCTGACTTTC	CASGQGATGANVLTF
TRBV27	.	TRBJ2-7	.	TGTGCCAGCAGACCTACAGGGATCTACGAGCAGTACTTC	CASRPTGIYEQYF
TRBV2	many	TRBJ2-1	TRBD2	TGTGCCAGCAGTGCCGGGACTAGCGAAGTTTACAATGAGCAGTTCTTC	CASSAGTSEVYNEQFF
TRBV28	many	TRBJ2-1	TRBD2	TGTGCCAGCAGTTTGGGGGGACTAGCAGCCTACAATGAGCAGTTCTTC	CASSLGGLAAYNEQFF
TRBV20-1	few	TRBJ2-7	.	TGCAGTGCTAGAGTCTCCTACGAGCAGTACTTC	CSARVSYEQYF
TRBV7-3	few	TRBJ2-3	TRBD1	TGTGCCAGCAGCTTATTGGGGACAGTGGCGGATACGCAGTATTTT	CASSLLGTVADTQYF
TRBV6-5	.	TRBJ2-2	.	TGTGCCAGCAGTTCGCAGGGTACTTTCCCCGGGGAGCTGTTTTTT	CASSSQGTFPGELFF
TRBV7-9	many	TRBJ2-3	TRBD2	TGTGCCAGCAGCTTAGTCCTGTTCCAGCGGGAGACCCATACGCAGTATTTT	CASSLVLFQRETHTQYF
TRBV6-1	.	TRBJ2-3	.	TGTGCCACGGGGGACAGCACAGATACGCAGTATTTT	CATGDSTDTQYF
TRBV7-9	many	TRBJ2-1	TRBD1	TGTGCCAGCAGCCGGCTTACAGGGGGCGCCGTAACCTACAATGAGCAGTTCTTC	CASSRLTGGAVTYNEQFF
TRBV3-1	many	TRBJ2-1	.	TGTGCCAGCAGCCAAAGGGAGTCGAAGGATCAGTTCTTC	CASSQRESKDQFF
TRBV20-1	.	TRBJ2-7	TRBD2	TGCAGTGCTAGTGATCCTAGCGGGAGCTCCTACGAGCAGTACTTC	CSASDPSGSSYEQYF
TRBV19	few	TRBJ2-3	.	TGTGCCAGTAGCGCACCCAGGGGGGGGACAGATACGCAGTATTTT	CASSAPRGGTDTQYF
TRBV13	few	TRBJ1-1	.	TGCGCCAGCAGCCAAGAGTTCGCAGACCCCAGTACTGAAGCTTTCTTT	CASSQEFADPSTEAFF
TRBV3-1	few	TRBJ1-6	TRBD1	TGTGCCAGCAGTCGTGGGACAGCCACTAATTCACCCCTCCACTTT	CASSRGTATNSPLHF
TRBV5-1	.	TRBJ1-5	TRBD1	TGCGCCAGCAGCTTGGAACCGGGCAGGGGGGGACCCCAGCATTTT	CASSLEPGRGGPQHF
TRBV20-1	many	TRBJ2-4	TRBD2	TGCAGTGCTGGGGGACTAGCTGAAAACATTCAGTACTTC	CSAGGLAENIQYF
TRBV30	.	TRBJ2-5	TRBD2	TGTGCCTGGAGTGTGGCGGGAGGGCCAGAGACCCAGTACTTC	CAWSVAGGPETQYF
TRBV7-2	few	TRBJ1-2	.	TGTGCCAGCAGCTTAGACACCATGCGCTACACCTTC	CASSLDTMRYTF